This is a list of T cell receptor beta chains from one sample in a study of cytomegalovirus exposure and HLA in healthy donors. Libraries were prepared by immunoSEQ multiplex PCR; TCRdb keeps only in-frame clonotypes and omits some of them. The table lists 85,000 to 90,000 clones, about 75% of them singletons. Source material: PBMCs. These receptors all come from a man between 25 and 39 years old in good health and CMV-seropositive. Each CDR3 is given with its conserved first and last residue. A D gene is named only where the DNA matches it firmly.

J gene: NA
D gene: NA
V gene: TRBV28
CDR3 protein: CASSLGGGEQYF

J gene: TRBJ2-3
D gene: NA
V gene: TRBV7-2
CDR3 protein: CASSLASSGTDTQYF

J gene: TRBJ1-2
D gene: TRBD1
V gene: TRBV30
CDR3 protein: CAWTAPQGWNFNYGYTF

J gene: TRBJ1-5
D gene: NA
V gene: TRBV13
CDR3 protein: CASSLGSQPQHF

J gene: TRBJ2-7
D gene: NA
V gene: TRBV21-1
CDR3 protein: CASRSPQVRNQQYF

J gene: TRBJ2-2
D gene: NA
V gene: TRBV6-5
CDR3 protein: CASSYSRHITGELFF

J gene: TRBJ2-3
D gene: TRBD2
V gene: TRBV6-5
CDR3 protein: CASKLASGSNTQYF

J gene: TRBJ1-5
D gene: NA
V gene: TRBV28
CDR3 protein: CASRPPGQRNQPQHF

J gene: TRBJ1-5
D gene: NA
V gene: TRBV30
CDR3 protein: CAWSKRRGSQPQHF

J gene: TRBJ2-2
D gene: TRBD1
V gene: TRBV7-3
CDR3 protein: CASSTSGQKISSNTGELFF

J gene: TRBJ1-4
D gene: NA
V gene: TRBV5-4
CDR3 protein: CASSLPGATHEKLFF

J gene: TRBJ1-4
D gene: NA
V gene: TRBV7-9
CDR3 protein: CASSLFGEKLFF

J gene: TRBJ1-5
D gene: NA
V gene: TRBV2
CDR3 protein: CASSERGAWGNQPQHF

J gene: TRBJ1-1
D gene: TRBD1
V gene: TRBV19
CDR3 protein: CASSIGPRQGGEAFF

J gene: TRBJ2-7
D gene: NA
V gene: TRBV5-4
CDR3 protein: CASSLVLWTEEPYEQYF